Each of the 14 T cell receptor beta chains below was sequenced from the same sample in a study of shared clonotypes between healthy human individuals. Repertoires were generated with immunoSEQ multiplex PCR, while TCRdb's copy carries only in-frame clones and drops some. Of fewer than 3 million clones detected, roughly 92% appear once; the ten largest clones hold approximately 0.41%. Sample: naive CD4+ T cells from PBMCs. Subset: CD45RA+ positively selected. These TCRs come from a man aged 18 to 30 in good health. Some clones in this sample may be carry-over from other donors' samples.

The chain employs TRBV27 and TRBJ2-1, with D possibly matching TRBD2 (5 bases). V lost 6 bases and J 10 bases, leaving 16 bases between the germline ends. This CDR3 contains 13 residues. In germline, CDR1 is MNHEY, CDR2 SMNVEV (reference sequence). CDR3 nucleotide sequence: TGTGCCAGCAGAGCGGTTATGAACGGGGAGCAGTTCTTC. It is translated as CASRAVMNGEQFF.

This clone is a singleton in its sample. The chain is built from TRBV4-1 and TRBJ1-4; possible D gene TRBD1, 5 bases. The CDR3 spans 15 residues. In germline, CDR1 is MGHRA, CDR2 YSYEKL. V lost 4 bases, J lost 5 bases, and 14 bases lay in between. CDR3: CASSLTGTANEKLFF. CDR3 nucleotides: TGCGCCAGCAGCCTAACCGGGACCGCAAATGAAAAACTGTTTTTT.

The CDR3 nucleotides are TGTGCCAGCAGCTTTGGCCCTGACAAGGTTCAGCATTTT. Translation gives CASSFGPDKVQHF. The chain couples TRBV7-3 to TRBJ1-5, with D unclear. CDR3 length: 13 amino acids. The V and J ends lost 3 bases and 13 bases respectively, with 16 bases between them. Germline CDR1 reads SGHTA; CDR2 reads FQGTGA.

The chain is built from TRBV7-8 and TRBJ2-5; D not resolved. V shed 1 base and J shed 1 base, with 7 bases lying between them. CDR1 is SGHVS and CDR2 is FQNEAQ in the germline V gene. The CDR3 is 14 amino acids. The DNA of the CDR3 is TGTGCCAGCAGCTTAGAAATCAGCCAAGAGACCCAGTACTTC. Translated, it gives CASSLEISQETQYF.

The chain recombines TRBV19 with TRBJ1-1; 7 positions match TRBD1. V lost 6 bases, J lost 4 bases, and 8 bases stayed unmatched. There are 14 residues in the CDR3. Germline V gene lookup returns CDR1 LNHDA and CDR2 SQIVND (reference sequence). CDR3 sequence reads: CASSTTGYGTEAFF. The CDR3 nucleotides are TGTGCCAGTAGCACGACAGGGTATGGCACTGAAGCTTTCTTT.

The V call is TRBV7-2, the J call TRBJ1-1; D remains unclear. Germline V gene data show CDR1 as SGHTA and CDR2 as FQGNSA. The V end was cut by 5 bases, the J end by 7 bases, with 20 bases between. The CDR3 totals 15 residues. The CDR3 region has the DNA TGTGCCAGCAGCCCCAGTTTGGCCTCAACCCTTGAAGCTTTCTTT. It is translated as CASSPSLASTLEAFF.

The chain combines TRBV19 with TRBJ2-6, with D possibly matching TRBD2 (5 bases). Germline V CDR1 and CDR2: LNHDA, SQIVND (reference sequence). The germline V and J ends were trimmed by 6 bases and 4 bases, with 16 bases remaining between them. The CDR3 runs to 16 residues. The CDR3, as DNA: TGTGCCAGTAGCCCTACTGGCGGACTGGGGGCCAACGTCCTGACTTTC. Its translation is CASSPTGGLGANVLTF. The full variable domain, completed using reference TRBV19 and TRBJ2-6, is DGGITQSPKYLFRKEGQNVTLSCEQNLNHDAMYWYRQDPGQGLRLIYYSQIVNDFQKGDIAEGYSVSREKKESFPLTVTSAQKNPTAFYLCASSPTGGLGANVLTFGAGSRLTVL.

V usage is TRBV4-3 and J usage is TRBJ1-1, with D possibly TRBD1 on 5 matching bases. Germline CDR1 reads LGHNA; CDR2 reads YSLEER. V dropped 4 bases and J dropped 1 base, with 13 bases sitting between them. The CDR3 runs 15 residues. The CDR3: CASSRKTTGNTEAFF. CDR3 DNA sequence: TGCGCCAGCAGCCGAAAAACAACAGGGAACACTGAAGCTTTCTTT.

The CDR3 nucleotides are TGTGCCAGCAGTGATCAGGCGACCTCTGGGGCCAACGTCCTGACTTTC. It codes for CASSDQATSGANVLTF. The J gene is TRBJ2-6, the V gene TRBV6-1; D remains ambiguous. Germline-derived CDR1 and CDR2 are MNHNS and SASEGT. Trimming stripped 3 bases from V and 0 bases from J, with 9 bases between. This CDR3 is 16 amino acids long.

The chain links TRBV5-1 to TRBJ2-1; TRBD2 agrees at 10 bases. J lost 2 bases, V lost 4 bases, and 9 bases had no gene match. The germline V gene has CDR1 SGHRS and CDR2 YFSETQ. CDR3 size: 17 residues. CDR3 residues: CASSAASAGGPYNEQFF. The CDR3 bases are TGCGCCAGCAGCGCCGCCTCAGCGGGAGGGCCCTACAATGAGCAGTTCTTC.

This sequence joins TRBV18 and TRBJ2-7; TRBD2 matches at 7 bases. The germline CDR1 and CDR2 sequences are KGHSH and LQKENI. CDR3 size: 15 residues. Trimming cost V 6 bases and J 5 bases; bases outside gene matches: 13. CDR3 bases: TGTGCCAGCTCCCTATTCGGGCGGGAGTTAGACGAGCAGTACTTC. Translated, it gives CASSLFGRELDEQYF. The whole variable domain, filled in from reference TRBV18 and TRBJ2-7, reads NAGVMQNPRHLVRRRGQEARLRCSPMKGHSHVYWYRQLPEEGLKFMVYLQKENIIDESGMPKERFSAEFPKEGPSILRIQQVVRGDSAAYFCASSLFGRELDEQYFGPGTRLTVT.

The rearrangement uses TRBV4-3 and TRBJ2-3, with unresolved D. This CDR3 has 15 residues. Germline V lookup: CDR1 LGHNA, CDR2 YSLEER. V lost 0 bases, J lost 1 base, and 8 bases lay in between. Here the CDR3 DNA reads TGCGCCAGCAGCCAAGATCGCCCCGGCACAGATACGCAGTATTTT. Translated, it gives CASSQDRPGTDTQYF.

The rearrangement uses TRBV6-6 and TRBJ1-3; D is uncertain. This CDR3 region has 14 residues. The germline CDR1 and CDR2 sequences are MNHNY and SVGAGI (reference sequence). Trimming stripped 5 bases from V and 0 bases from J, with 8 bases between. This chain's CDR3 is CASSPSTSGNTIYF. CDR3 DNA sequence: TGTGCCAGCAGTCCTTCAACCTCTGGAAACACCATATATTTT.

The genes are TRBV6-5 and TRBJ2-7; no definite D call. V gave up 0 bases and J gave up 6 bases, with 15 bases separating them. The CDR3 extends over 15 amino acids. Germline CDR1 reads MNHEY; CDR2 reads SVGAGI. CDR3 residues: CASSYSKSHLSEQYF. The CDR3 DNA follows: TGTGCCAGCAGTTACTCGAAGTCCCATCTCTCCGAGCAGTACTTC.